This TCR beta chain was observed in a study of cytomegalovirus exposure and HLA in healthy donors. About this clone itself: Its antigen is still unknown.

The CDR3 consists of 12 residues. The V gene's germline CDR1 is LNHDA and CDR2 SQIVND (reference sequence). Study results and limitations: By a later analysis, the bulk of CMV-associated TCR beta chains appeared HLA-restricted. Available immune exposure information was restricted to CMV serostatus only.

Primers: 60 Vbeta forward and 13 Jbeta reverse. TCRdb's table, derived via immunoSEQ multiplex PCR, lists solely in-frame clones and lacks some. The data show around 150,000 clones, about four fifths seen once. The rearrangement links TRBV19 to TRBJ2-5, with 7 bases aligning to TRBD2. Sequenced sample: PBMCs. The sequence derives from a man in his thirties or forties in good health. The CDR3 loop is CAGAGVQETQYF. As DNA, the CDR3 is TGTGCTGGCGCGGGGGTCCAAGAGACCCAGTACTTC. Combining the CDR3 with reference TRBV19 and TRBJ2-5 gives the whole variable domain DGGITQSPKYLFRKEGQNVTLSCEQNLNHDAMYWYRQDPGQGLRLIYYSQIVNDFQKGDIAEGYSVSREKKESFPLTVTSAQKNPTAFYLCAGAGVQETQYFGPGTRLLVL.